A single sample is the source of the 26 T cell receptor beta chains below, sequenced in a study of tissue T cells after allogeneic stem cell transplantation. Sequenced by immunoSEQ multiplex PCR; TCRdb stores in-frame clones only, minus some. The table includes about 5,700 clones, 35% to 50% detected once. The time point is: mouse harvest day 14 after allogeneic transplant. Each mouse received 10^7 T-cell-depleted marrow cells plus 10^6 splenic CD5+ T cells by tail vein. Sequencing was performed on gut tissue. The source of these receptors is a female BALB/c mouse given C57BL/6 T cells with graft-versus-host disease after an allogeneic hematopoietic cell transplant.

About this clone itself: Any gene name here is a mouse gene name. The read ends 1 residue before the CDR3 terminus; that terminus is restored from the germline J gene. This chain connects TRBV23 to TRBJ1-1; TRBD1 is the table's D call, not checked against the DNA. The CDR3 length is 13 residues. Per germline, CDR1 KGHTA and CDR2 FQNQQP. Partial CDR3 DNA: TGCTCCAGCAGCCACAGGGGGGACACAGAAGTCTTC. Encoded protein: CSSSHRGDTEVF. The full CDR3 is CSSSHRGDTEVFF.

Comments on this clone: Germline and genes: mouse. The sequence runs out 1 residue before the end of the CDR3; the remainder is reconstructed from the germline J gene. The rearrangement uses TRBV15 and TRBJ2-3; TRBD1 aligns across 10 bases. V lost 5 bases to trimming and J lost 1 base; unmatched junction nucleotides: 3. Looked up from germline, CDR1 is SGHND and CDR2 is FRSKSL. The CDR3 spans 15 residues. CDR3 protein: CASSETGGGAETLYF. The sequenced part of the CDR3 DNA is TGTGCCAGCAGTGAGACAGGGGGCGGTGCAGAAACGCTGTAT.

With respect to this clone: The genes are named according to mouse. The CDR3 is cut off 1 residue early in the read; its end comes from the germline J gene. The V gene is TRBV26, the J gene TRBJ1-1, with a possible D match to TRBD1 (5 bases). Trimming took off 2 bases at V and 2 bases at J, with 9 bases between the two ends. Germline lookup yields CDR1 KGHPV and CDR2 FQNQEV (reference sequence). This CDR3 has 14 amino acids. The CDR3 DNA, read in part, is TGTGCCAGCAGTCTGCAGGGACTTAACACAGAAGTCTTC. The encoded protein is CASSLQGLNTEVF. The whole CDR3 sequence is CASSLQGLNTEVFF.

Concerning this clone itself: Germline and genes: mouse. Read coverage stops 1 residue before the CDR3 terminus; the germline J gene supplies the remainder. The chain links TRBV16 to TRBJ2-5; 9 bases match TRBD1. Trimming took 4 bases from V and 4 from J; bases not matched to a gene: 0. The CDR3 runs 13 residues. Germline CDR1 is SGHSA and CDR2 is FRNQAP. CDR3 region: CASSWTGEDTQYF. CDR3 DNA (partial): TGTGCAAGCAGCTGGACAGGGGAAGACACCCAGTAC.

As concerns this clone: All gene names here are mouse names. The CDR3 end is not reached by the read, which stops 1 residue before it; the germline J gene fills it in. The rearrangement joins TRBV26 to TRBJ2-5; either TRBD1 or TRBD2 may fit D (5 bases each). The CDR3 has 13 amino acids. Germline values: CDR1 KGHPV, CDR2 FQNQEV (reference sequence). Trimming removed 4 bases from V and 2 bases from J, with 7 bases in between. The part of the CDR3 DNA that was read is TGTGCCAGCAGTCAAGGGACCCAAGACACCCAGTAC. Its protein product is CASSQGTQDTQY. The entire CDR3 reads CASSQGTQDTQYF.

This clone is deemed medium-sized. The gene symbols are mouse symbols. The CDR3 goes on 1 residue after the read ends, and that part is filled in from the germline J gene. The rearrangement uses TRBV15 and TRBJ2-1; TRBD1 matches 7 bases. CDR1 is SGHND, CDR2 FRSKSL, per germline. V lost 1 base and J lost 7; bases outside the gene matches: 1. The CDR3 has 13 amino acids. The sequenced part of the CDR3 DNA is TGTGCCAGCAGTTTAGACAGGGGAGCTGAGCAGTTC. Encoded protein: CASSLDRGAEQF. The entire CDR3 protein is CASSLDRGAEQFF. The variable domain in full, completed from reference TRBV15 and TRBJ2-1, reads DAGVTQTPRHEVAEKGQTIILKCEPVSGHNDLFWYRQTKIQGLELLSYFRSKSLMEDGGAFKDRFKAEMLNSSFSTLKIQPTEPKDSAVYLCASSLDRGAEQFFGPGTRLTVL.

As regards this clone: The listed genes are named as in mouse. The read is 1 residue too short to cover the CDR3 end, so that end is filled in from the germline J gene. The chain couples TRBV14 to TRBJ2-4; D is uncertain. CDR1 is SGHDT, CDR2 FRDEAV, per germline. V lost 2 bases and J lost 6, with 10 bases in between. The CDR3 is made up of 13 amino acids. CDR3 loop: CASSLTGMNTLYF. The sequenced part of the CDR3 DNA is TGTGCCAGCAGTTTAACGGGGATGAACACCTTGTAC.

As concerns this clone: The gene names given are mouse names. Sequencing ends 1 residue short of the CDR3 end; the germline J gene provides the rest. This rearrangement joins TRBV31 to TRBJ2-1; TRBD2 matches at 7 bases. This CDR3 is 14 amino acids long. V was clipped by 5 bases and J by 4 bases; unmatched bases: 8. Germline CDR1 and CDR2: GKSSPN and SITVG. CDR3 region: CAWAPLGDYAEQFF. The CDR3 DNA, read in part, is TGTGCCTGGGCCCCCCTGGGGGATTATGCTGAGCAGTTC.

This clone rates as medium-sized. Germline and genes here are mouse. The CDR3 end lies 1 residue beyond the end of the read and is filled in from the germline J gene. The chain links TRBV14 to TRBJ2-1; no clear D gene. This CDR3 has 14 residues. The germline gives CDR1 SGHDT, CDR2 FRDEAV. V was trimmed by 1 base and J by 3 bases, leaving 8 bases between them. This CDR3 reads CASSFQVLYAEQFF. The sequenced part of the CDR3 DNA is TGTGCCAGCAGTTTCCAGGTCCTCTATGCTGAGCAGTTC.

To note about this clone: Gene and germline names: mouse. The CDR3 end falls 1 residue outside the read, so it is completed with the germline J gene. The V call is TRBV1, the J call TRBJ1-4; D gene unclear. This CDR3 has 14 amino acids. Germline assignment: CDR1 NSQYPW and CDR2 LRSPGD (reference sequence). Trimming shortened V by 4 bases and J by 1 base, and 7 bases separated the two germline ends. CDR3 amino acids: CTCSESGSNERLFF. The DNA read from the CDR3 is TGCACCTGCAGTGAATCAGGTTCCAACGAAAGATTATTT.

A few counts support this clone. Gene names are mouse gene names. The read stops 1 residue short of the end of the CDR3; the missing end is completed from the germline J gene. The chain uses TRBV26 and TRBJ2-7, with a weak D call TRBD1 (6 bases). This CDR3 region has 11 residues. The V gene lost 4 bases and the J gene lost 5 bases, with 6 bases spanning the gap. CDR1 KGHPV and CDR2 FQNQEV come from the germline V gene (reference sequence). The CDR3 DNA, read in part, is TGTGCCAGCAGTCAGGGGGATGAACAGTAC. As protein: CASSQGDEQY. The whole CDR3 protein is CASSQGDEQYF.

Remarks on this clone: Gene names and germline refer to mouse. CDR3 DNA (partial): TGTGCCAGCTCTCAACAGGCAAACACAGAAGTCTTC. Translated: CASSQQANTEVF. The CDR3 as a whole reads CASSQQANTEVFF. V usage is TRBV12-1 and J usage is TRBJ1-1, with TRBD1 as a possible D gene (5 bases). The read ends 1 residue shy of where the CDR3 ends; the end is completed using the germline J gene. The germline V gene has CDR1 SGHSN and CDR2 HYEKVE. The CDR3 covers 13 residues. V lost 2 bases and J 0 bases, leaving 6 bases between the germline ends.

Judged by abundance, this clone is medium-sized (0.01 to 0.1%). Gene names are mouse gene names. From the germline J gene comes the end of the CDR3, since the read stops 1 residue before it. The chain has TRBV30 and TRBJ2-7; D gene ambiguous. V lost 1 base and J 0 bases, leaving 7 bases between the germline ends. Germline assignment: CDR1 SQVVS and CDR2 ANEGSEA. The CDR3 is 13 amino acids. This CDR3 reads CSSRGGSSYEQYF. The CDR3 bases that were read are TGTAGTTCTAGAGGAGGGAGCTCCTATGAACAGTAC.

This clone was detected only once. Gene names and germline refer to mouse. The read terminates 1 residue before the CDR3 end, so the remaining end is supplied by the germline J gene. The chain employs TRBV16 and TRBJ1-1; D unresolved. Germline assignment: CDR1 SGHSA and CDR2 FRNQAP. The CDR3 runs to 14 residues. Trimming cost V 0 bases and J 0 bases, with 5 bases left between them. The CDR3 here is CASSLDPPNTEVFF. Incomplete CDR3 DNA: TGTGCAAGCAGCTTAGATCCCCCAAACACAGAAGTCTTC.

By frequency in the sample, this clone is medium-sized. Gene names and germline refer to mouse. The read halts 1 residue ahead of the CDR3 end, with the missing end drawn from the germline J gene. This chain connects TRBV21 to TRBJ2-7; TRBD1 matches 7 bases. TRBV21 is an ORF for which the function is uncertain. The CDR3 has 15 residues. V dropped 0 bases and J dropped 0; count of bases not matched to a gene: 2. The CDR3 region is CASSQSGQNSYEQYF. Partial CDR3 DNA: TGTGCTAGCAGTCAATCGGGACAGAACTCCTATGAACAGTAC.

This clone was seen a few times. The genes are named according to mouse. The read stops 1 residue short of the end of the CDR3; the missing end is completed from the germline J gene. The chain has TRBV16 and TRBJ1-3; a possible D gene is TRBD1 (6 bases). From germline, CDR1 is SGHSA and CDR2 FRNQAP. V was cut by 1 base and J by 4 bases, with 11 bases left in between. The CDR3 spans 15 residues. The CDR3 is CASSLVGQGGNTLYF. The covered CDR3 bases are TGTGCAAGCAGCTTAGTAGGGCAGGGGGGAAATACGCTCTAT.

Comment on this clone: Genes and germline come from the mouse. Sequencing ends 1 residue short of the CDR3 end; the germline J gene provides the rest. The rearrangement uses TRBV16 and TRBJ1-1, with 9 bases identical to TRBD1. V shed 3 bases, J shed 1 base, and the junction held 3 bases outside the gene matches. CDR1 is SGHSA and CDR2 is FRNQAP in the germline V gene. The CDR3 has 15 residues. The CDR3 loop reads CASSFPGQGNTEVFF. CDR3 DNA, as far as it was read: TGTGCAAGCAGCTTTCCGGGACAGGGAAACACAGAAGTCTTC.

By proportion, this clone is medium-sized. Gene names are mouse gene names. The observed sequence ends 1 residue before the CDR3 terminus, with the missing tail filled in from the germline J gene. The V and J genes are TRBV13-1 and TRBJ1-3; TRBD1 aligns across 7 bases. The CDR3 is 16 residues long. Trimming cost V 0 bases and J 0 bases; bases outside gene matches: 3. Germline lookup yields CDR1 NSHNY and CDR2 SYGAGN. Partial CDR3 DNA: TGTGCCAGCAGTGATGAGACAGGGAATTCTGGAAATACGCTCTAT. Its protein product is CASSDETGNSGNTLY. The whole CDR3 sequence is CASSDETGNSGNTLYF.

Remarks on this clone: Genes here carry mouse names. The CDR3 goes on 1 residue after the read ends, and that part is filled in from the germline J gene. V gene TRBV12-1 combines with J gene TRBJ2-5; tentative D call: TRBD2 (7 bases). Trimming shortened V by 0 bases and J by 0 bases, and 12 bases separated the two germline ends. The CDR3 spans 16 residues. Germline V gene sequence: CDR1 SGHSN, CDR2 HYEKVE. CDR3 sequence: CASSLMGGANQDTQYF. The sequenced CDR3 bases are TGTGCCAGCTCTCTCATGGGGGGCGCGAACCAAGACACCCAGTAC.

Comments on this clone: The listed genes are named as in mouse. The read is 1 residue too short to cover the CDR3 end, so that end is filled in from the germline J gene. V and J are TRBV26 and TRBJ2-5; D is unresolved. The V and J ends lost 2 bases and 2 bases respectively, with 5 bases between them. Germline values: CDR1 KGHPV, CDR2 FQNQEV (reference sequence). The CDR3 consists of 13 residues. This chain's CDR3 is CASSLKAQDTQYF. The CDR3 DNA, read in part, is TGTGCCAGCAGTCTGAAGGCCCAAGACACCCAGTAC.

This clone is termed medium-sized (0.01 to 0.1%). Gene names refer to mouse genes. From the germline J gene comes the end of the CDR3, since the read stops 1 residue before it. Other DNA sequences within the sample encode an identical CDR3. The chain combines TRBV1 with TRBJ1-2; 7 nucleotides agree with TRBD1. CDR3 length: 14 amino acids. Germline loops: CDR1 NSQYPW, CDR2 LRSPGD (reference sequence). Losses at the gene ends were 3 bases for V and 1 base for J; bases not matched to a gene: 2. CDR3: CTCSARDRNSDYTF. The sequenced CDR3 bases are TGCACCTGCAGTGCGCGGGACAGAAACTCCGACTACACC.

There are a few counts of this clone. These gene names are mouse names. Coverage ceases 1 residue before the CDR3 finishes, and the germline J gene fills in the end. V usage is TRBV3 and J usage is TRBJ2-7, with 10 bases matching TRBD2. V lost 4 bases and J lost 0; bases outside the gene matches: 3. The CDR3 sequence is 15 residues long. Germline CDR1 and CDR2: SNHLY and FYNGKV (reference sequence). The sequenced CDR3 bases are TGTGCCAGCAGCTCCAGACTGGGGGGCTCCTATGAACAGTAC. Amino acid sequence: CASSSRLGGSYEQY. The entire CDR3 sequence reads CASSSRLGGSYEQYF.

By share of the sample, this clone is medium-sized (0.01 to 0.1%). Mouse names are used for the genes. The CDR3 goes on 1 residue after the read ends, and that part is filled in from the germline J gene. The chain joins TRBV3 to TRBJ2-7; 8 bases match TRBD2. Germline V gene sequence: CDR1 SNHLY, CDR2 FYNGKV (reference sequence). Trimming took 2 bases from V and 3 from J; bases not matched to a gene: 3. The CDR3 consists of 14 residues. CDR3 DNA, as far as it was read: TGTGCCAGCAGCTTACCCGGGACTGGCTATGAACAGTAC. This codes for CASSLPGTGYEQY. In full, the CDR3 reads CASSLPGTGYEQYF.

This clone showed up just a few times. Mouse names are used for the genes. The CDR3 extends 1 residue past the end of the read, so its final part is completed from the germline J gene. This chain joins TRBV26 and TRBJ1-5; D remains unclear. This CDR3 contains 14 residues. The V gene lost 4 bases and the J gene lost 0 bases, with 7 bases spanning the gap. CDR1 is KGHPV and CDR2 is FQNQEV in the germline V gene (reference sequence). The sequenced CDR3 bases are TGTGCCAGCAGTCGGCAGAGTAACAACCAGGCTCCGCTT. Its translation: CASSRQSNNQAPL. The complete CDR3 sequence is CASSRQSNNQAPLF.

Remarks on this clone: These gene names are mouse names. The sequence runs out 1 residue before the end of the CDR3; the remainder is reconstructed from the germline J gene. V and J are TRBV26 and TRBJ1-4, with 10 nucleotides matching TRBD1. The CDR3 is made up of 14 amino acids. Germline values: CDR1 KGHPV, CDR2 FQNQEV (reference sequence). The J segment lost 6 bases and the V segment lost 2 bases, leaving 0 bases of the junction unmatched. The CDR3 reads CASSLDRGHERLFF. CDR3 DNA (partial): TGTGCCAGCAGTCTGGACAGGGGGCACGAAAGATTATTT. The entire variable domain, with the rest obtained from reference TRBV26 and TRBJ1-4, is as follows: NSKVIQTPRYLVKGQGQKAKMRCIPEKGHPVVFWYQQNKNNEFKFLINFQNQEVLQQIDMTEKRFSAECPSNSPCSLEIQSSEAGDSALYLCASSLDRGHERLFFGHGTKLSVL.

Details on this clone: Genes and germline are mouse. The CDR3 extends 1 residue past the end of the read, so its final part is completed from the germline J gene. V usage is TRBV5 and J usage is TRBJ2-5, with 8 bases identical to TRBD2. Germline V gene data show CDR1 as LGHNA and CDR2 as YNLKQL (reference sequence). The CDR3 covers 15 residues. V shed 0 bases and J 3 bases; nucleotides not matched to a gene: 2. CDR3 in amino acids: CASSQDNWGQDTQYF. The CDR3 DNA, read in part, is TGTGCCAGCAGCCAAGATAACTGGGGGCAAGACACCCAGTAC.